Shown below are 18 T cell receptor beta chains from a single sample sequenced in a study of cytomegalovirus exposure and HLA in healthy donors. With 60 Vbeta and 13 Jbeta primers, the PCR was carried out. Clones were read by immunoSEQ multiplex PCR, and TCRdb kept only the in-frame ones, dropping some. The data show about 160,000 clones, 65% to 80% seen once. Sequencing was performed on PBMCs. The receptors here all came from a woman aged 45-65 years in good health and CMV-seropositive.

V and J are TRBV19 and TRBJ1-2, with D tentatively TRBD1 (5 bases). Germline V gene lookup returns CDR1 LNHDA and CDR2 SQIVND (reference sequence). The ends were cut back, 6 bases at V and 13 bases at J, with 18 bases in the middle. The length of the CDR3 is 12 residues. In DNA, the CDR3 is TGTGCCAGTAGCTGGGGCCGAGGCCCCTCCACCTTC. Translation gives CASSWGRGPSTF.

The chain combines TRBV4-1 with TRBJ2-7; D is uncertain. The CDR3 is 14 residues long. Germline lookup yields CDR1 MGHRA and CDR2 YSYEKL. Trimming took 0 bases from V and 1 from J, leaving 7 bases between them. CDR3 amino acids: CASSQDPTSYEQYF. The CDR3 DNA is TGCGCCAGCAGCCAAGATCCCACTTCCTACGAGCAGTACTTC.

Regarding this clone: Additional DNA sequences in this sample encode the identical CDR3. The J gene is TRBJ1-3, the V gene TRBV5-1, with unresolved D. From germline, CDR1 is SGHRS and CDR2 YFSETQ. The CDR3 consists of 13 residues. V dropped 1 base and J dropped 4 bases, with 6 bases sitting between them. CDR3 bases: TGCGCCAGCAGCTTGATCCCGGGAAACACCATATATTTT. Amino acid sequence: CASSLIPGNTIYF.

V is TRBV7-8 and J is TRBJ2-5; 9 bases line up with TRBD1. V lost 1 base, J lost 5 bases, and 8 bases stayed unmatched. The germline CDR1 and CDR2 sequences are SGHVS and FQNEAQ. There are 16 residues in the CDR3. The CDR3 reads CASSLGDRARTETQYF. As DNA, the CDR3 is TGTGCCAGCAGCTTAGGGGACAGGGCGCGAACGGAGACCCAGTACTTC.

V is TRBV11-2 and J is TRBJ2-3; no clear D gene. Per the germline V gene, CDR1 is SGHAT and CDR2 is FQNNGV. V was pared by 3 bases and J by 4 bases, with 8 bases between. The CDR3 is 13 amino acids. The CDR3 loop reads CASSLITADTQYF. CDR3 in DNA: TGTGCCAGCAGCTTGATCACAGCAGATACGCAGTATTTT. The full variable domain, completed using reference TRBV11-2 and TRBJ2-3, is EAGVAQSPRYKIIEKRQSVAFWCNPISGHATLYWYQQILGQGPKLLIQFQNNGVVDDSQLPKDRFSAERLKGVDSTLKIQPAKLEDSAVYLCASSLITADTQYFGPGTRLTVL.

V and J are TRBV5-1 and TRBJ2-1; 8 nucleotides align to TRBD2. Germline-derived CDR1 and CDR2 are SGHRS and YFSETQ. V dropped 5 bases and J dropped 4; count of bases not matched to a gene: 8. The CDR3 is 15 residues long. The DNA of the CDR3 is TGCGCCAGCAGACAAACGGGGGGGGGTTACAATGAGCAGTTCTTC. Its protein is CASRQTGGGYNEQFF.

The CDR3 sequence: CASSPDYSNQPQHF. The DNA for the CDR3 is TGTGCCAGCTCACCAGACTATAGCAATCAGCCCCAGCATTTT. The genes are TRBV18 and TRBJ1-5; no reliable D call. The germline V and J ends were trimmed by 2 bases and 0 bases, with 5 bases remaining between them. There are 14 residues in the CDR3. From germline, CDR1 is KGHSH and CDR2 LQKENI.

The genes are TRBV4-1 and TRBJ1-1; the match to TRBD1 covers 8 bases. Germline CDR1 and CDR2: MGHRA and YSYEKL. The J segment lost 1 base and the V segment lost 1 base, leaving 2 bases of the junction unmatched. This CDR3 contains 15 residues. The DNA for the CDR3 is TGCGCCAGCAGCCAAGGGGACAGGACGAACACTGAAGCTTTCTTT. This codes for CASSQGDRTNTEAFF.

The count of this clone is one. V usage is TRBV5-1 and J usage is TRBJ2-7; tentative D call: TRBD2 (5 bases). Germline CDR1 SGHRS, CDR2 YFSETQ. Trimming cost V 4 bases and J 3 bases, with 11 bases left between them. This CDR3 contains 13 residues. Here the CDR3 DNA reads TGCGCCAGCAGCCCCTCCAGCGGCTACGAGCAGTACTTC. Translated: CASSPSSGYEQYF.

The chain combines TRBV9 with TRBJ1-2; D ambiguous. The germline V and J ends were trimmed by 4 bases and 8 bases, with 15 bases remaining between them. Germline loops: CDR1 SGDLS, CDR2 YYNGEE. There are 13 residues in the CDR3. In nucleotides, the CDR3 is TGTGCCAGCAGCCCACCCGGAGGATTCGGCTACACCTTC. Translation gives CASSPPGGFGYTF.

The chain employs TRBV7-9 and TRBJ1-1, with 7 positions matching TRBD1. V dropped 4 bases and J dropped 1; count of bases not matched to a gene: 6. Germline loops: CDR1 SEHNR, CDR2 FQNEAQ (reference sequence). The CDR3 sequence is 15 residues long. The CDR3 sequence is CASSSMGQTNTEAFF. The CDR3 DNA reads as TGTGCCAGCAGCTCAATGGGACAGACGAACACTGAAGCTTTCTTT.

This chain's CDR3 is CASSEGRGAYEQYF. The CDR3 DNA reads as TGTGCCAGCAGTGAGGGCAGGGGAGCCTACGAGCAGTACTTC. The V and J genes are TRBV6-6 and TRBJ2-7, with a tentative D call TRBD1 (6 bases). From germline, CDR1 is MNHNY and CDR2 SVGAGI (reference sequence). The CDR3 consists of 14 residues. The ends were cut back, 5 bases at V and 2 bases at J, with 13 bases in the middle.

The chain recombines TRBV2 with TRBJ1-6, with D possibly matching TRBD1 (5 bases). The CDR3 is made up of 14 amino acids. Germline V gives CDR1 SNHLY, CDR2 FYNNEI. V lost 3 bases and J 7 bases, leaving 10 bases between the germline ends. The CDR3 DNA reads TGTGCCAGCAGTGAGAAGCAGGGAAATTCACCCCTCCACTTT. Translation: CASSEKQGNSPLHF.

This chain joins TRBV4-1 and TRBJ2-7; the match to TRBD1 covers 7 bases. Germline V lookup: CDR1 MGHRA, CDR2 YSYEKL. Trimming at V came to 4 bases and at J to 3 bases, leaving 3 bases not matched to a gene. This CDR3 is 13 amino acids long. The CDR3 region has the DNA TGCGCCAGCAGCCCCGGGACAGACTACGAGCAGTACTTC. Amino acids: CASSPGTDYEQYF.

The V and J genes are TRBV5-1 and TRBJ1-4, with D possibly matching TRBD1 (5 bases). Trimming cost V 0 bases and J 7 bases, with 7 bases left between them. The CDR3 is 13 residues long. CDR1 is SGHRS and CDR2 is YFSETQ in the germline V gene. Here the CDR3 reads CASSLGQGEKLFF. CDR3 DNA: TGCGCCAGCAGCTTGGGGCAGGGTGAAAAACTGTTTTTT. Supplemented by reference TRBV5-1 and TRBJ1-4, the full variable domain reads KAGVTQTPRYLIKTRGQQVTLSCSPISGHRSVSWYQQTPGQGLQFLFEYFSETQRNKGNFPGRFSGRQFSNSRSEMNVSTLELGDSALYLCASSLGQGEKLFFGSGTQLSVL.

This chain connects TRBV5-1 to TRBJ2-7, with D perhaps TRBD1 (6 bases). Germline CDR1 reads SGHRS; CDR2 reads YFSETQ. Trimming stripped 4 bases from V and 0 bases from J, with 11 bases between. CDR3 length equals 14 residues. CDR3 residues: CASSVADSSYEQYF. CDR3 coding DNA: TGCGCCAGCAGCGTGGCGGACAGCTCCTACGAGCAGTACTTC.

The genes are TRBV4-1 and TRBJ2-1; D might be TRBD1 (5 bases). Trimming stripped 3 bases from V and 9 bases from J, with 6 bases between. CDR1 is MGHRA, CDR2 YSYEKL, per germline. This CDR3 region has 11 residues. DNA for the CDR3: TGCGCCAGCAGCCAGCAGGGTGAGCAGTTCTTC. Its translation: CASSQQGEQFF.

The V call is TRBV2, the J call TRBJ1-2; D is possibly TRBD1 (6 bases). V was trimmed by 7 bases and J by 8 bases, leaving 14 bases between them. Germline V gives CDR1 SNHLY, CDR2 FYNNEI. This CDR3 spans 12 amino acids. This CDR3 reads CASNYRDDGYTF. CDR3 bases: TGTGCCAGCAATTACAGGGATGACGGCTACACCTTC.